This T cell receptor (beta chain) was retrieved from a study of early T cells in non-severe SARS-CoV-2 infection. As part of library construction, unique molecular identifiers were attached to individual cDNA molecules. Using its own MiXCR run on the 5' RACE reads, TCRdb lists one record per CDR3 protein. The sample has just over 95,000 distinct CDR3 sequences; roughly 11% are singletons. In germline, CDR1 is SGHVS, CDR2 FNYEAQ. This CDR3 has 15 amino acids. Deletions cut 6 bases from V and 5 bases from J, with 17 bases between. The sequence derives from an adult who was a healthcare worker with PCR-confirmed SARS-CoV-2 infection or an uninfected control (not recorded which). Sequencing used whole blood. J is TRBJ2-1 and V is TRBV7-6; D may be TRBD2 (6 bases). The CDR3 bases are TGTGCCAGCAGACAAACTAGCACCCAGCACAATGAGCAGTTCTTC. Protein product: CASRQTSTQHNEQFF. Based on the CDR3 plus reference TRBV7-6 and TRBJ2-1, the full variable domain is GAGVSQSPRYKVTKRGQDVALRCDPISGHVSLYWYRQALGQGPEFLTYFNYEAQQDKSGLPNDRFSAERPEGSISTLTIQRTEQRDSAMYRCASRQTSTQHNEQFFGPGTRLTVL.